These 7 T cell receptor beta chains share one sample of origin, sequenced in a study of shared clonotypes between healthy human individuals. The assay was immunoSEQ multiplex PCR, and TCRdb's table has in-frame clones only and misses some. The top ten hold about 1.8% of the sample, which has millions of clones, about 92% seen once. Naivety among CD8 cells was defined by CD45RO negativity and positive CCR7 selection, thereby excluding terminally differentiated effector memory CD45RA+ cells. Input material: naive CD8+ T cells from PBMCs. The receptors were gathered from a man aged 18 to 29 in good health. Some clones in this sample may be carry-over from other donors' samples.

This clone was seen only a few times. This chain uses TRBV30 with TRBJ1-1, with D possibly being TRBD1 (5 bases). The ends were cut back, 5 bases at V and 12 bases at J, with 16 bases in the middle. The CDR3 sequence is 11 residues long. Germline V lookup: CDR1 GTSNPN, CDR2 SVGIG (reference sequence). For the CDR3, the DNA is TGTGCCTGGGCCCAAGGTCAGGGTCCTTTCTTT. It yields the protein CAWAQGQGPFF.

The J gene is TRBJ2-3, the V gene TRBV7-3; D is undetermined. The CDR3 covers 13 residues. Trimming cost V 5 bases and J 4 bases, with 10 bases left between them. Per germline, CDR1 SGHTA and CDR2 FQGTGA. The CDR3 coding sequence is TGTGCCAGCAGCCTACCGCCGGCAGATACGCAGTATTTT. Its protein is CASSLPPADTQYF. Together with reference TRBV7-3 and TRBJ2-3, the CDR3 gives the full variable domain: GAGVSQTPSNKVTEKGKYVELRCDPISGHTALYWYRQSLGQGPEFLIYFQGTGAADDSGLPNDRFFAVRPEGSVSTLKIQRTERGDSAVYLCASSLPPADTQYFGPGTRLTVL.

The chain joins TRBV2 to TRBJ2-6; D is perhaps TRBD2 (5 bases). The CDR3 has 18 residues. Germline V lookup: CDR1 SNHLY, CDR2 FYNNEI. V lost 2 bases and J 1 base, leaving 15 bases between the germline ends. In nucleotides, the CDR3 is TGTGCCAGCAGTGAAAAGGTTGAGGGCCGATCTGGGGCCAACGTCCTGACTTTC. Translation: CASSEKVEGRSGANVLTF.

The rearrangement uses TRBV27 and TRBJ2-1, with D unresolved. The CDR3 length is 14 residues. V lost 0 bases, J lost 6 bases, and 9 bases lay in between. Germline CDR1 MNHEY, CDR2 SMNVEV (reference sequence). In nucleotides, the CDR3 is TGTGCCAGCAGTTTATCGAGGCTACTCAATGAGCAGTTCTTC. This encodes CASSLSRLLNEQFF.

The chain combines TRBV28 with TRBJ2-1, with 7 bases lining up with TRBD2. Germline V gives CDR1 MDHEN, CDR2 SYDVKM. The CDR3 loop spans 19 amino acids. V lost 1 base and J lost 3; bases outside the gene matches: 15. The DNA for the CDR3 is TGTGCCAGCAGTTTATTCGGGGGAGGGCCTGCTGAGGACTACAATGAGCAGTTCTTC. Translation gives CASSLFGGGPAEDYNEQFF.

The chain links TRBV4-3 to TRBJ2-1; TRBD1 aligns across 7 bases. Losses at the gene ends were 0 bases for V and 5 bases for J; bases not matched to a gene: 4. Germline assignment: CDR1 LGHNA and CDR2 YSLEER. CDR3 length: 15 residues. In DNA form, the CDR3 reads TGCGCCAGCAGCCAAGATGGCAGGGGGAACAATGAGCAGTTCTTC. It yields the protein CASSQDGRGNNEQFF.

In the case of this clone: The sample carries other DNA sequences with the same CDR3. The CDR3 DNA reads as TGTGCCAGCAGTGACGGTTCCTACGAGCAGTACTTC. Translating it yields CASSDGSYEQYF. The chain is built from TRBV6-1 and TRBJ2-7; D unresolved. The CDR3 sequence is 12 residues long. Germline values: CDR1 MNHNS, CDR2 SASEGT. Trimming removed 3 bases at V and 1 base at J, with 4 bases between.